This T cell receptor (beta chain) was found in a study of shared clonotypes between healthy human individuals. Study conclusions and caveats: Researchers found naive subsets generally carried larger estimated richness than memory subsets.

Data came from immunoSEQ multiplex PCR; TCRdb stores just in-frame clones and leaves some out. The table records about 2.4 million clones, under 95% of them present only once. A word on this clone: What it recognizes is unknown.

V gave up 6 bases and J gave up 1 base; unmatched junction bases: 8. The CDR3 covers 15 residues. From germline, CDR1 is ENHRY and CDR2 SYGVKD. The chain employs TRBV10-3 and TRBJ1-1; 7 bases map to TRBD1. The sequence derives from a man younger than 35 in good health. Some clones in this sample may be carry-over from other donors' samples. The specimen was naive CD4+ T cells from PBMCs. The subset: CD45RA+ positively selected. The CDR3 DNA reads as TGTGCCATCAGGGGGACAGACAGGAAGAACACTGAAGCTTTCTTT. Its protein product is CAIRGTDRKNTEAFF.